The rows below give T cell receptor beta chains drawn from one sample of a study of blood T cell repertoires in COVID-19. Method: immunoSEQ multiplex PCR; TCRdb's copy keeps in-frame clones and lacks some. The sample yields about 73,000 clones, 75% to 90% seen once. Sequenced: peripheral blood. Receptor source: an elderly man with acute or convalescent COVID-19. The CDR3 runs from the conserved cysteine through the conserved F or W. The D gene is left open where the match is weak. Not every row has a clone size; where given, it reads once, few, many or a size class.

J gene: TRBJ2-2
D gene: -
clone size: -
V gene: TRBV13
CDR3 protein: CASSLNRGSNTGELFF
CDR3 DNA: TGTGCCAGCAGCCTCAACCGGGGGTCGAACACCGGGGAGCTGTTTTTT

J gene: TRBJ1-2
D gene: TRBD1
clone size: -
V gene: TRBV12-3/TRBV12-4
CDR3 protein: CASSGQGYGYTF
CDR3 DNA: TGTGCCAGCAGTGGACAGGGCTATGGCTACACCTTC

J gene: TRBJ1-1
D gene: -
clone size: -
V gene: TRBV7-9
CDR3 protein: CASSQMSRATEAFF
CDR3 DNA: TGTGCCAGCAGCCAGATGAGCAGGGCTACTGAAGCTTTCTTT

J gene: TRBJ1-2
D gene: -
clone size: -
V gene: TRBV7-8
CDR3 protein: CASSPFGQSNYGYTF
CDR3 DNA: TGTGCCAGCAGCCCCTTCGGACAATCTAACTATGGCTACACCTTC

J gene: TRBJ1-5
D gene: -
clone size: once
V gene: TRBV5-8
CDR3 protein: CASSPAGGQWYQPQHF
CDR3 DNA: TGTGCCAGCAGCCCGGCTGGGGGCCAGTGGTATCAGCCCCAGCATTTT

J gene: TRBJ1-5
D gene: -
clone size: -
V gene: TRBV2
CDR3 protein: CASSSAAGVSNQPQHF
CDR3 DNA: TGTGCCAGCAGCTCCGCGGCAGGGGTTAGCAATCAGCCCCAGCATTTT

J gene: TRBJ1-6
D gene: -
clone size: once
V gene: TRBV18
CDR3 protein: CASSDRSSYNSPLHF
CDR3 DNA: TGTGCCAGCTCAGACCGGAGCTCCTATAATTCACCCCTCCACTTT

J gene: TRBJ1-2
D gene: TRBD1
clone size: -
V gene: TRBV15
CDR3 protein: CATSRPDRVDGYTF
CDR3 DNA: TGTGCCACCAGCAGACCGGACAGGGTCGACGGCTACACCTTC

J gene: TRBJ1-4
D gene: -
clone size: -
V gene: TRBV7-2
CDR3 protein: CASSLRGSGNEKLFF
CDR3 DNA: TGTGCCAGCAGCTTACGAGGTAGTGGTAATGAAAAACTGTTTTTT

J gene: TRBJ1-5
D gene: -
clone size: once
V gene: TRBV27
CDR3 protein: CASGRVGNQPQHF
CDR3 DNA: TGTGCCAGCGGCAGGGTCGGCAATCAGCCCCAGCATTTT

J gene: TRBJ1-1
D gene: -
clone size: few
V gene: TRBV24-1
CDR3 protein: CATSDTGRAFF
CDR3 DNA: TGTGCCACCAGTGACACAGGGCGGGCTTTCTTT

J gene: TRBJ1-2
D gene: -
clone size: -
V gene: TRBV5-1
CDR3 protein: CASSLQGIYTF
CDR3 DNA: TGCGCCAGCAGCTTGCAGGGTATCTACACCTTC

J gene: TRBJ1-2
D gene: TRBD1
clone size: -
V gene: TRBV2
CDR3 protein: CARGTGGGYTF
CDR3 DNA: TGTGCCAGGGGGACAGGGGGTGGCTACACCTTC

J gene: TRBJ2-1
D gene: -
clone size: -
V gene: TRBV28
CDR3 protein: CASTRGYNEQFF
CDR3 DNA: TGTGCCAGCACAAGGGGCTACAATGAGCAGTTCTTC

J gene: TRBJ2-1
D gene: TRBD1
clone size: -
V gene: TRBV10-3
CDR3 protein: CAITSGTGGKNEQFF
CDR3 DNA: TGTGCCATCACATCCGGGACAGGGGGGAAGAATGAGCAGTTCTTC

J gene: TRBJ2-7
D gene: TRBD1
clone size: -
V gene: TRBV11-2
CDR3 protein: CASSSGTGLYEQYF
CDR3 DNA: TGTGCCAGCAGTTCCGGGACAGGCCTCTACGAGCAGTACTTC

J gene: TRBJ1-5
D gene: -
clone size: -
V gene: TRBV19
CDR3 protein: CASSIGAENQPQHF
CDR3 DNA: TGTGCCAGTAGTATAGGGGCAGAAAATCAGCCCCAGCATTTT

J gene: TRBJ1-1
D gene: TRBD1
clone size: -
V gene: TRBV19
CDR3 protein: CASSSGGAGSTEAFF
CDR3 DNA: TGTGCCAGTAGTTCAGGGGGCGCGGGTAGCACTGAAGCTTTCTTT

J gene: TRBJ1-2
D gene: TRBD1
clone size: -
V gene: TRBV29-1
CDR3 protein: CSVQRGQGDGYTF
CDR3 DNA: TGCAGCGTCCAACGGGGACAGGGGGACGGCTACACCTTC

J gene: TRBJ2-5
D gene: TRBD2
clone size: once
V gene: TRBV19
CDR3 protein: CASSIGGGLLPQYF
CDR3 DNA: TGTGCCAGTAGTATCGGGGGGGGTCTCTTACCCCAGTACTTC

J gene: TRBJ1-5
D gene: TRBD1
clone size: -
V gene: TRBV5-8
CDR3 protein: CASSLAWDSNSNQPQHF
CDR3 DNA: TGTGCCAGCAGCTTGGCATGGGACAGCAATAGCAATCAGCCCCAGCATTTT

J gene: TRBJ1-5
D gene: -
clone size: -
V gene: TRBV28
CDR3 protein: CASRQGYNQPQHF
CDR3 DNA: TGTGCCAGCAGACAGGGTTACAATCAGCCCCAGCATTTT

J gene: TRBJ2-7
D gene: -
clone size: -
V gene: TRBV13
CDR3 protein: CASSLGTVTYEQYF
CDR3 DNA: TGTGCCAGCAGCTTAGGGACAGTTACCTACGAGCAGTACTTC

J gene: TRBJ2-7
D gene: TRBD2
clone size: -
V gene: TRBV2
CDR3 protein: CASSPLAGVPYEQYF
CDR3 DNA: TGTGCCAGCAGTCCCCTAGCGGGAGTCCCCTACGAGCAGTACTTC

J gene: TRBJ2-7
D gene: TRBD2
clone size: -
V gene: TRBV5-4
CDR3 protein: CASSSGTISYEQYF
CDR3 DNA: TGTGCCAGCAGCTCCGGGACTATCTCCTACGAGCAGTACTTC

J gene: TRBJ2-5
D gene: -
clone size: -
V gene: TRBV24-1
CDR3 protein: CATSASTPETQYF
CDR3 DNA: TGTGCCACCAGTGCTTCTACCCCCGAGACCCAGTACTTC

J gene: TRBJ1-1
D gene: -
clone size: once
V gene: TRBV7-9
CDR3 protein: CASSSWERMNTEAFF
CDR3 DNA: TGTGCCAGCAGTTCCTGGGAGAGGATGAACACTGAAGCTTTCTTT

J gene: TRBJ2-5
D gene: TRBD2
clone size: -
V gene: TRBV29-1
CDR3 protein: CSVEVSWGGETQYF
CDR3 DNA: TGCAGCGTTGAAGTTTCCTGGGGGGGGGAGACCCAGTACTTC

J gene: TRBJ2-5
D gene: TRBD2
clone size: -
V gene: TRBV5-1
CDR3 protein: CASSLNARGTPETQYF
CDR3 DNA: TGCGCCAGCAGCTTGAATGCGCGGGGGACCCCAGAGACCCAGTACTTC

J gene: TRBJ1-4
D gene: -
clone size: -
V gene: TRBV4-1
CDR3 protein: CASSQGAGATNEKLFF
CDR3 DNA: TGCGCCAGCAGCCAAGGGGCGGGGGCAACTAATGAAAAACTGTTTTTT

J gene: TRBJ1-4
D gene: TRBD1
clone size: -
V gene: TRBV30
CDR3 protein: CAWSPGQINEKLFF
CDR3 DNA: TGTGCCTGGTCTCCGGGACAGATTAATGAAAAACTGTTTTTT

J gene: TRBJ2-2
D gene: -
clone size: -
V gene: TRBV6-1
CDR3 protein: CASSESNGVGELFF
CDR3 DNA: TGTGCCAGCAGTGAGTCGAATGGAGTCGGGGAGCTGTTTTTT

J gene: TRBJ2-1
D gene: -
clone size: -
V gene: TRBV7-3
CDR3 protein: CASSSPLPDPGLAYNEQFF
CDR3 DNA: TGTGCCAGCAGCTCCCCCCTCCCGGACCCGGGACTGGCGTACAATGAGCAGTTCTTC

J gene: TRBJ1-1
D gene: -
clone size: once
V gene: TRBV12-3/TRBV12-4
CDR3 protein: CASSPRGTRAFF
CDR3 DNA: TGTGCCAGCAGTCCACGCGGAACTAGGGCTTTCTTT

J gene: TRBJ1-2
D gene: -
clone size: -
V gene: TRBV7-2
CDR3 protein: CASSSGTSRGGYGYTF
CDR3 DNA: TGTGCCAGCAGCTCTGGGACATCTAGGGGGGGGTATGGCTACACCTTC

J gene: TRBJ1-1
D gene: -
clone size: -
V gene: TRBV19
CDR3 protein: CASSIRLGAFF
CDR3 DNA: TGTGCCAGTAGTATTCGGCTAGGAGCTTTCTTT

J gene: TRBJ2-2
D gene: TRBD1
clone size: -
V gene: TRBV20-1
CDR3 protein: CSASGDSHGTGELFF
CDR3 DNA: TGCAGTGCTAGTGGGGACAGTCACGGCACCGGGGAGCTGTTTTTT

J gene: TRBJ2-1
D gene: -
clone size: -
V gene: TRBV18
CDR3 protein: CASSLDISSYNEQFF
CDR3 DNA: TGTGCCAGCTCTCTGGACATCAGCTCCTACAATGAGCAGTTCTTC

J gene: TRBJ1-3
D gene: -
clone size: -
V gene: TRBV3-1/TRBV3-2
CDR3 protein: CASSQVSGAGNTIYF
CDR3 DNA: TGTGCCAGCAGCCAAGTGTCAGGGGCTGGAAACACCATATATTTT

J gene: TRBJ2-4
D gene: -
clone size: -
V gene: TRBV19
CDR3 protein: CASSIGGVRRNIQYF
CDR3 DNA: TGTGCCAGTAGTATCGGCGGGGTTCGTCGAAACATTCAGTACTTC

J gene: TRBJ1-3
D gene: -
clone size: -
V gene: TRBV5-4
CDR3 protein: CASSLGQAAGNTIYF
CDR3 DNA: TGTGCCAGCAGCTTGGGACAGGCGGCTGGAAACACCATATATTTT

J gene: TRBJ2-5
D gene: -
clone size: -
V gene: TRBV14
CDR3 protein: CASSQGAGETQYF
CDR3 DNA: TGTGCCAGCAGCCAAGGCGCAGGGGAGACCCAGTACTTC

J gene: TRBJ2-2
D gene: TRBD1
clone size: few
V gene: TRBV12-5
CDR3 protein: CASGSDRGLHANTGELFF
CDR3 DNA: TGTGCTAGTGGTTCGGACAGGGGGCTCCATGCGAACACCGGGGAGCTGTTTTTT

J gene: TRBJ1-1
D gene: -
clone size: -
V gene: TRBV30
CDR3 protein: CAWSRGPNTEAFF
CDR3 DNA: TGTGCCTGGAGTAGGGGTCCGAACACTGAAGCTTTCTTT

J gene: TRBJ1-5
D gene: TRBD1
clone size: once
V gene: TRBV2
CDR3 protein: CASRMGTGGNQPQHF
CDR3 DNA: TGTGCCAGCAGGATGGGGACAGGGGGCAATCAGCCCCAGCATTTT

J gene: TRBJ2-7
D gene: -
clone size: -
V gene: TRBV5-1
CDR3 protein: CASSLREAGSYEQYF
CDR3 DNA: TGCGCCAGCAGCTTAAGGGAGGCGGGGTCCTACGAGCAGTACTTC

J gene: TRBJ1-2
D gene: -
clone size: -
V gene: TRBV19
CDR3 protein: CASSMERGNGYTF
CDR3 DNA: TGTGCCAGTAGTATGGAGAGGGGGAATGGCTACACCTTC

J gene: TRBJ2-3
D gene: TRBD1
clone size: -
V gene: TRBV19
CDR3 protein: CASSLQGAGTDTQYF
CDR3 DNA: TGTGCCAGTAGCCTCCAGGGGGCCGGCACAGATACGCAGTATTTT